Detailed here is one TCR beta chain. Its specificity is not known. This entry comes from a study of blood T cells in healthy people across ages. Study results and caveats: Naive T cell percentage showed a strong correlation with TCR beta diversity.

Combining a sample-barcoded 5' primer with a J-beta primer mix, a second PCR ran for about 7 to 11 cycles. TCRdb fed the 5' RACE reads into MiXCR, producing one record per CDR3 protein. Here the sample spans 1.5 million to 2 million distinct CDR3 sequences, roughly 49% being singletons. The donors, healthy Caucasians from Russia, were aged roughly 6 to 100. Each donor supplied around 10 milliliters of peripheral blood. Germline CDR1 SGHAT, CDR2 FQNNGV. The CDR3 length is 13 residues. The V end was cut by 4 bases, the J end by 11 bases, with 17 bases between. Sequencing was performed on blood. The source of this sequence is a woman aged 40 to 50 in good health. This chain links TRBV11-2 with TRBJ2-5; tentative D call: TRBD2 (7 bases). The CDR3 here is CASSSRAGDKQYF. The CDR3 DNA follows: TGTGCCAGCAGCTCACGGGCGGGGGACAAGCAGTACTTC. Supplemented by reference TRBV11-2 and TRBJ2-5, the full variable domain reads EAGVAQSPRYKIIEKRQSVAFWCNPISGHATLYWYQQILGQGPKLLIQFQNNGVVDDSQLPKDRFSAERLKGVDSTLKIQPAKLEDSAVYLCASSSRAGDKQYFGPGTRLLVL.